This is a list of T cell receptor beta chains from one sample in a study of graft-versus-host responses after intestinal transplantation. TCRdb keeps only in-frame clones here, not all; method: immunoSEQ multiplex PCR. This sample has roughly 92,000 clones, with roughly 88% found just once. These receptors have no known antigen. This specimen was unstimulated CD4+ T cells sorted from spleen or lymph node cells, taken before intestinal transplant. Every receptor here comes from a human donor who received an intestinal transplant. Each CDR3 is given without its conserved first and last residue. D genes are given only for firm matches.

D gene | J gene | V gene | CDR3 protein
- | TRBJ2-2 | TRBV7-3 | ASSGGAESGELF
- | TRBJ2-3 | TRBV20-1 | SASPADTQY
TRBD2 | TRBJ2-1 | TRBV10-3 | AISERGSGGQSYNEQF
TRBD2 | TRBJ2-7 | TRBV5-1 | ASSLGLAGGEQY
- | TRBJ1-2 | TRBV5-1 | ASSPRDNYGHT
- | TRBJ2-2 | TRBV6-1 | ASRGRGFDTGELF
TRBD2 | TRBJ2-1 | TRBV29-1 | SVGVSGGYNEQF
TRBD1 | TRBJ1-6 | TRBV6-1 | ASNLGTGQSSPLH
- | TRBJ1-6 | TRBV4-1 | ASSQGGKGPPLH
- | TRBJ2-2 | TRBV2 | ASSVSLTGELF
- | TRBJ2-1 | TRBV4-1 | ASSQEAGTQSYNEQF
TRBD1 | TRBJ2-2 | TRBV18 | ASSPVGTGGTGELF
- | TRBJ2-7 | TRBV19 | ASSMKGNVYEQY
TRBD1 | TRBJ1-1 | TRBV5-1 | ASSPWTGGNTEAF
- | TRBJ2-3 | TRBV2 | ASRPTWTDTQY
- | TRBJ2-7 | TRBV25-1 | ASKRGSGYEQY
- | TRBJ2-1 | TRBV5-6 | ASSLANVGGRREQF
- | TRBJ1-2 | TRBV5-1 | ASSQVAADFNYGYT
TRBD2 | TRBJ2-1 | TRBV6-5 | ASSYYFGGGEQF
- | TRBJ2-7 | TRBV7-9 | ASTPVGGKDYEQY
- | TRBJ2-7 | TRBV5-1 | ASSLRRADYEQY
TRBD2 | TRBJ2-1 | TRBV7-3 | ASSRGLAGDGNEQF
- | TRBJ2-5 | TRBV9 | ASSVVGGFETQY
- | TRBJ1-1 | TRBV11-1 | ASSPWEGLAVDTEAF
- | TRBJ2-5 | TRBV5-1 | ASSLDGAARETQY
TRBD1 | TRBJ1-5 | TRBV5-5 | ASSFEGANQPQH
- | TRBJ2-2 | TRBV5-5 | ASSFSGNTGELF
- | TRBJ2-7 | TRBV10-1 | ASSGGNEQY
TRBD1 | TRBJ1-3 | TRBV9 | ASSVAGGGGNTIY
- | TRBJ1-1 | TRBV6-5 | ASTRDSMNTEAF
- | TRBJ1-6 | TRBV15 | ATSSLQGLSPLH
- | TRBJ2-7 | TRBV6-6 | ASKLGGKSYEQY
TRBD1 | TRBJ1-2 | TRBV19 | ASRGTGRDYGYT
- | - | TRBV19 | ASSIAGVTYEQY
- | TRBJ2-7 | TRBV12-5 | ASGPNPVPHEQY
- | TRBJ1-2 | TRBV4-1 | ASSQALFVGTSNYGYT
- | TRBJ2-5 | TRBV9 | ASSVAAVSRGGEETQY
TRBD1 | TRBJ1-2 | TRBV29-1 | SVQTTQGTDGYT
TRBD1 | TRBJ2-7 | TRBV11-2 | ASSARQGTRDEQY
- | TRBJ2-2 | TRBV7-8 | ASSKVHSGELF
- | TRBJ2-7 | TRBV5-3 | ARSSRRGRAYEQY
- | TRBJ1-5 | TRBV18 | ASSPYSLGGSNQPQH
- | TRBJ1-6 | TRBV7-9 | ASSPKGLSNSPLH
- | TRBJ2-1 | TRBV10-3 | AIRGLTANEQF
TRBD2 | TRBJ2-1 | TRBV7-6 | ASSLVGRGGYNEQF
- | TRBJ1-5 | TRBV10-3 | AISGQQYQPQH
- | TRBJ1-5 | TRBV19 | VTRGGQGIWQPQH
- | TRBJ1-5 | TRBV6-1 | ASITGWGQPQH
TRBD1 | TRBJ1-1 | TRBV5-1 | ASSSGQLGTEAF